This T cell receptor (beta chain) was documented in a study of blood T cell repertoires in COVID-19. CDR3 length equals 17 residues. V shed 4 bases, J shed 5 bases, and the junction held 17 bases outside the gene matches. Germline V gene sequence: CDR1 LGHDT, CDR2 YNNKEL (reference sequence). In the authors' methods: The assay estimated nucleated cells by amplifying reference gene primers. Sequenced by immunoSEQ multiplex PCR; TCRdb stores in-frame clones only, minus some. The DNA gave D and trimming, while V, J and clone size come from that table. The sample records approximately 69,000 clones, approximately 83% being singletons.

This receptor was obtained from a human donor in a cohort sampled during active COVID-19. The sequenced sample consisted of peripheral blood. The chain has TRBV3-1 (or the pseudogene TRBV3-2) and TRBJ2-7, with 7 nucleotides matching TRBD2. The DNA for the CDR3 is TGTGCCAGCAGCCTCTCGACAACAACGACTAGCTCTAACGAGCAGTACTTC. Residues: CASSLSTTTTSSNEQYF.